The 29 T cell receptor beta chains reported below all come from one sample, sequenced in a study of CD8 T cells in ankylosing spondylitis. Each CDR3 protein is one row after TCRdb ran MiXCR on the 5' RACE reads. Of under 55,000 distinct CDR3 sequences detected, 6% to 7.5% appear once; the ten largest clones hold about 8.9%. The source material was blood, either unsorted or a sorted T cell fraction (not recorded which). These TCRs come from a female donor with ankylosing spondylitis or in good health (not recorded which).

This clonotype has just a few counts. The V gene is TRBV7-9, the J gene TRBJ2-3; D is unclear. The CDR3 sequence is 16 residues long. Trimming stripped 0 bases from V and 0 bases from J, with 10 bases between. The germline V gene has CDR1 SEHNR and CDR2 FQNEAQ (reference sequence). The CDR3 loop reads CASSLAVQPSTDTQYF. The CDR3 DNA reads as TGTGCCAGCAGCTTAGCGGTCCAGCCTAGCACAGATACGCAGTATTTT.

Points on this clonotype: A much larger clone differs from this one at a single base, so this may be a read error. V is TRBV7-3 and J is TRBJ1-1; the match to TRBD1 covers 7 bases. Per germline, CDR1 SGHTA and CDR2 FQGTGA. This CDR3 region has 13 residues. Unmatched junction bases numbered 3, after V lost 5 bases and J lost 3 bases. The CDR3 loop is CASSTGADTEAFF. The DNA for the CDR3 is TGTGCCAGCAGCACAGGGGCGGACACTGAAGCTTTCTTT. Drawing the rest from reference TRBV7-3 and TRBJ1-1, the complete variable domain is GAGVSQTPSNKVTEKGKYVELRCDPISGHTALYWYRQSLGQGPEFLIYFQGTGAADDSGLPNDRFFAVRPEGSVSTLKIQRTERGDSAVYLCASSTGADTEAFFGQGTRLTVV.

This clonotype was seen repeatedly, ten times or more. The genes are TRBV7-9 and TRBJ2-3; TRBD1 agrees at 10 bases. This CDR3 is 17 amino acids long. Germline V gene sequence: CDR1 SEHNR, CDR2 FQNEAQ (reference sequence). Trimming cost V 0 bases and J 3 bases; bases outside gene matches: 6. DNA of the CDR3: TGTGCCAGCAGCTTAGCGGGGACAGGGGAAGTGACAGATACGCAGTATTTT. Translation: CASSLAGTGEVTDTQYF.

A few counts support this clonotype. The genes are TRBV7-2 and TRBJ2-2; no firm D call. The CDR3 length is 15 residues. The V gene lost 2 bases and the J gene lost 0 bases, with 7 bases spanning the gap. Germline V gene sequence: CDR1 SGHTA, CDR2 FQGNSA. CDR3 sequence (DNA): TGTGCCAGCAGCTTAAGGCAGGCGAACACCGGGGAGCTGTTTTTT. Its protein product is CASSLRQANTGELFF. The full variable domain, rest sourced from reference TRBV7-2 and TRBJ2-2, is GAGVSQSPSNKVTEKGKDVELRCDPISGHTALYWYRQSLGQGLEFLIYFQGNSAPDKSGLPSDRFSAERTGGSVSTLTIQRTQQEDSAVYLCASSLRQANTGELFFGEGSRLTVL.

This clonotype was counted ten times or more. The rearrangement uses TRBV5-1 and TRBJ1-3; tentatively, D is TRBD1 (6 bases). Germline V gene sequence: CDR1 SGHRS, CDR2 YFSETQ. CDR3 size: 15 residues. Trimming removed 0 bases from V and 4 bases from J, with 11 bases in between. The CDR3 spells CASSLEQGYGNTIYF. CDR3 DNA: TGCGCCAGCAGCTTGGAGCAGGGGTACGGAAACACCATATATTTT.

This clonotype was seen a handful of times. The chain uses TRBV7-8 and TRBJ1-3, with D perhaps matching TRBD1 (6 bases). The CDR3 length is 16 residues. CDR1 is SGHVS, CDR2 FQNEAQ, per germline. The V and J ends lost 0 bases and 4 bases respectively, with 13 bases between them. CDR3 sequence reads: CASSLAGGAIGNTIYF. The DNA for the CDR3 is TGTGCCAGCAGCTTAGCGGGGGGGGCGATAGGAAACACCATATATTTT.

This clonotype has a handful of counts. This chain joins TRBV7-2 and TRBJ1-5, with D perhaps matching TRBD1 (5 bases). The CDR3 is 16 amino acids. V gave up 1 base and J gave up 3 bases, with 13 bases separating them. Germline V gene lookup returns CDR1 SGHTA and CDR2 FQGNSA. Written as DNA, the CDR3 is TGTGCCAGCAGCTTAGGGGCAGGGAGGGTCAATCAGCCCCAGCATTTT. Translation: CASSLGAGRVNQPQHF.

This clonotype was counted ten times or more. The V call is TRBV29-1, the J call TRBJ2-5, with D uncertain. Germline V lookup: CDR1 SQVTM, CDR2 ANQGSEA. The CDR3 spans 12 residues. Between the trimmed V and J ends, which lost 4 bases and 0 bases, there was a span of 6 bases. The DNA of the CDR3 is TGCAGCGTTGCAAGTAACCAAGAGACCCAGTACTTC. This gives the protein CSVASNQETQYF.

This clonotype was recorded at least ten times. This chain joins TRBV5-1 and TRBJ2-3; D is undetermined. V lost 4 bases and J lost 3, with 9 bases in between. Germline CDR1 and CDR2: SGHRS and YFSETQ. This CDR3 region has 13 residues. CDR3 DNA: TGCGCCAGCAGCGGAACCCCTACAGATACGCAGTATTTT. This encodes CASSGTPTDTQYF.

About this clonotype: One junction end does not reproduce the germline sequence, and a read error may be involved. The genes are TRBV5-1 and TRBJ1-1, with D hard to call. Germline CDR1 and CDR2: SGHRS and YFSETQ. CDR3 length equals 14 residues. CDR3 sequence: CASSLEGMNSEAFF. The DNA of the CDR3 is TGCGCCAGCAGCTTGGAGGGCATGAACAGTGAAGCTTTCTTT. Variable domain in full (rest from reference TRBV5-1 and TRBJ1-1): KAGVTQTPRYLIKTRGQQVTLSCSPISGHRSVSWYQQTPGQGLQFLFEYFSETQRNKGNFPGRFSGRQFSNSRSEMNVSTLELGDSALYLCASSLEGMNSEAFFGQGTRLTVV.

There are a few counts of this clonotype. The CDR3 is CASKPGYGDTGELFF. The CDR3, as DNA: TGTGCCAGCAAACCCGGGTACGGGGACACCGGGGAGCTGTTTTTT. The chain uses TRBV4-2 and TRBJ2-2; TRBD2 might be the D (5 bases). Deletions cut 7 bases from V and 3 bases from J, with 15 bases between. This CDR3 is built from 15 residues. Per the germline V gene, CDR1 is LGHNA and CDR2 is YNFKEQ.

The table lists this clonotype with a few counts. The CDR3 is CASSPTASYEQYF. The CDR3, as DNA: TGTGCCAGCTCGCCGACAGCTTCCTACGAGCAGTACTTC. V and J are TRBV18 and TRBJ2-7, with D possibly TRBD1 on 5 matching bases. Germline V gives CDR1 KGHSH, CDR2 LQKENI. The CDR3 runs 13 residues. V lost 6 bases to trimming and J lost 1 base, with 10 bases between them.

In this sample, this clonotype turned up many times. The chain couples TRBV7-6 to TRBJ2-7; D tentatively reads TRBD1 or TRBD2 (5 bases each). There are 15 residues in the CDR3. Deletions cut 2 bases from V and 7 bases from J, with 18 bases between. The germline V gene encodes CDR1 SGHVS and CDR2 FNYEAQ. This CDR3 is CASSLIGAVEGEQYF. Written as DNA, the CDR3 is TGTGCCAGCAGCTTAATTGGGGCTGTTGAGGGGGAGCAGTACTTC. The full variable domain, in which reference TRBV7-6 and TRBJ2-7 provide the parts outside the CDR3, is GAGVSQSPRYKVTKRGQDVALRCDPISGHVSLYWYRQALGQGPEFLTYFNYEAQQDKSGLPNDRFSAERPEGSISTLTIQRTEQRDSAMYRCASSLIGAVEGEQYFGPGTRLTVT.

This clonotype was observed many times. The V call is TRBV20-1, the J call TRBJ2-1; TRBD1 aligns across 9 bases. This CDR3 spans 14 amino acids. With V trimmed by 3 bases and J by 6 bases, 6 bases remained unmatched. From germline, CDR1 is DFQATT and CDR2 SNEGSKA (reference sequence). The CDR3 is CSASLDRGPNEQFF. CDR3 DNA: TGCAGTGCTAGCTTGGACAGGGGCCCCAATGAGCAGTTCTTC.

This clonotype was seen ten or more times. The rearrangement joins TRBV6-5 to TRBJ2-7, with no clear D. From germline, CDR1 is MNHEY and CDR2 SVGAGI. V dropped 0 bases and J dropped 5 bases, with 17 bases sitting between them. The CDR3 extends over 16 amino acids. CDR3 residues: CASSYSAQAGWDEQYF. CDR3 coding DNA: TGTGCCAGCAGTTACTCCGCGCAGGCAGGTTGGGACGAGCAGTACTTC.

This clonotype appeared many times. V and J are TRBV20-1 and TRBJ2-5, with TRBD2 as a possible D gene (5 bases). From germline, CDR1 is DFQATT and CDR2 SNEGSKA (reference sequence). V was clipped by 0 bases and J by 9 bases, with 26 bases between them. The CDR3 spans 17 residues. The CDR3 sequence is CSARDGAAQRLGLAQYF. In DNA, the CDR3 is TGCAGTGCTAGAGACGGAGCGGCCCAACGCCTGGGGTTGGCCCAGTACTTC.

This clonotype was seen ten or more times. This chain links TRBV9 with TRBJ1-3; 8 nucleotides match TRBD1. This CDR3 contains 14 residues. CDR1 is SGDLS, CDR2 YYNGEE, per germline. Trimming cost V 4 bases and J 4 bases; bases outside gene matches: 4. CDR3 amino acids: CASSPRTGGNTIYF. CDR3 nucleotide sequence: TGTGCCAGCAGCCCAAGGACAGGGGGAAACACCATATATTTT. Together with reference TRBV9 and TRBJ1-3, the CDR3 gives the full variable domain: DSGVTQTPKHLITATGQRVTLRCSPRSGDLSVYWYQQSLDQGLQFLIQYYNGEERAKGNILERFSAQQFPDLHSELNLSSLELGDSALYFCASSPRTGGNTIYFGEGSWLTVV.

By sample share, this clonotype is medium-sized. This chain links TRBV20-1 with TRBJ1-1; 7 bases are a match to TRBD1. V gave up 6 bases and J gave up 4 bases; unmatched junction bases: 11. The CDR3 contains 14 residues. Germline values: CDR1 DFQATT, CDR2 SNEGSKA (reference sequence). In nucleotides, the CDR3 is TGCAGTGCGCCCAGTAACAGGGGATCCACTGAAGCTTTCTTT. Translating gives CSAPSNRGSTEAFF.

Many counts were recorded for this clonotype. The chain joins TRBV18 to TRBJ2-7, with D maybe TRBD2 (6 bases). The V and J ends lost 6 bases and 3 bases respectively, with 12 bases between them. Germline V gene data show CDR1 as KGHSH and CDR2 as LQKENI. The CDR3 extends over 13 amino acids. CDR3 nucleotide sequence: TGTGCCAGCTCCACGTCGGGGGACTACGAGCAGTACGTC. This encodes CASSTSGDYEQYV.

This clonotype occurred many times. The chain combines TRBV5-1 with TRBJ1-1; TRBD1 agrees at 7 bases. The CDR3 extends over 15 amino acids. The germline CDR1 and CDR2 sequences are SGHRS and YFSETQ. With 1 base clipped from V and 1 base from J, the junction kept 4 bases outside the gene matches. The CDR3 DNA reads as TGCGCCAGCAGCTTGTTCCAGGGGGGGAACACTGAAGCTTTCTTT. Its translation is CASSLFQGGNTEAFF.

This clonotype was recorded at least ten times. The rearrangement links TRBV18 to TRBJ1-6, with D uncertain. This CDR3 region has 16 residues. The V gene lost 6 bases and the J gene lost 8 bases, with 20 bases spanning the gap. Germline V gives CDR1 KGHSH, CDR2 LQKENI. The CDR3 DNA is TGTGCCAGCTCCTCCCGCGGGCAGGCGATCTATTCACCCCTCCACTTT. Translation: CASSSRGQAIYSPLHF.

This clonotype appeared many times. The J gene is TRBJ1-6, the V gene TRBV20-1; 8 bases align to TRBD1. Germline CDR1 and CDR2: DFQATT and SNEGSKA (reference sequence). The CDR3 totals 15 residues. V lost 6 bases to trimming and J lost 7 bases; unmatched junction nucleotides: 11. CDR3 region: CSAEDRGTGNSPLHF. Here the CDR3 DNA reads TGCAGTGCGGAAGACAGGGGAACGGGGAATTCACCCCTCCACTTT.

J is TRBJ2-2 and V is TRBV2; 13 nucleotides agree with TRBD2. In germline, CDR1 is SNHLY, CDR2 FYNNEI. CDR3 length equals 19 residues. CDR3 nucleotides: TGTACCTGCTGTTTGTTCAGGGGCCGACTAGCGGGGGGCACCGGGGAGCTGTTTTTT. The encoded protein is CTCCLFRGRLAGGTGELFF.

This clonotype was recorded at least ten times. V is TRBV10-3 and J is TRBJ2-3; TRBD2 agrees at 8 bases. The CDR3 consists of 15 residues. V dropped 4 bases and J dropped 1; count of bases not matched to a gene: 4. Germline lookup yields CDR1 ENHRY and CDR2 SYGVKD. The CDR3, as DNA: TGTGCCATCAGTGCCACGACTAGCGGCACAGATACGCAGTATTTT. It is translated as CAISATTSGTDTQYF.

This clonotype has a count of ten or more. The chain employs TRBV19 and TRBJ2-1; 7 nucleotides match TRBD2. There are 15 residues in the CDR3. CDR1 and CDR2 (germline): LNHDA, SQIVND (reference sequence). Trimming took 2 bases from V and 4 from J; bases not matched to a gene: 5. The DNA of the CDR3 is TGTGCCAGTAGTATATATATAGCGGGTTACAATGAGCAGTTCTTC. It specifies CASSIYIAGYNEQFF.

There are many counts of this clonotype. This chain uses TRBV4-1 with TRBJ1-3; 7 nucleotides align to TRBD1. The CDR3 is 17 residues long. The V gene end was trimmed by 4 bases and the J gene end by 2 bases; junction bases not matched to a gene: 11. The germline V gene has CDR1 MGHRA and CDR2 YSYEKL. CDR3 residues: CASSRVTGDYAGNTIYF. In DNA, the CDR3 is TGCGCCAGCAGCCGGGTCACAGGGGACTACGCTGGAAACACCATATATTTT.

This clonotype showed up many times. The chain joins TRBV5-1 to TRBJ2-5; 8 nucleotides agree with TRBD2. The CDR3 runs to 16 residues. Germline trimming cut 4 bases from V and 2 bases from J; bases unmatched to any gene: 10. The V gene's germline CDR1 is SGHRS and CDR2 YFSETQ. The CDR3 nucleotides are TGCGCCAGCAGCCCTCTCCGGGCGGGGGGACAAGAGACCCAGTACTTC. Translating it yields CASSPLRAGGQETQYF.

This clonotype was seen many times. This chain joins TRBV3-1 and TRBJ2-7; 9 bases line up with TRBD1. J was trimmed by 6 bases and V by 3 bases; bases with no gene match: 12. CDR3 length: 16 residues. Germline V gene data show CDR1 as LGHDT and CDR2 as YNNKEL (reference sequence). Here the CDR3 DNA reads TGTGCCAGCAGCCACTCATTTCCGCCGGGACAGGGCGAGCAGTACGTC. This codes for CASSHSFPPGQGEQYV.

The table lists this clonotype with many counts. The genes are TRBV5-5 and TRBJ2-2; D is undetermined. Deletions cut 4 bases from V and 1 base from J, with 17 bases between. Germline V gene sequence: CDR1 SGHKS, CDR2 YYEKEE (reference sequence). The CDR3 loop spans 17 amino acids. The DNA of the CDR3 is TGTGCCAGCAGCCTACCGCCAGTAGACGGGAACACCGGGGAGCTGTTTTTT. This codes for CASSLPPVDGNTGELFF.